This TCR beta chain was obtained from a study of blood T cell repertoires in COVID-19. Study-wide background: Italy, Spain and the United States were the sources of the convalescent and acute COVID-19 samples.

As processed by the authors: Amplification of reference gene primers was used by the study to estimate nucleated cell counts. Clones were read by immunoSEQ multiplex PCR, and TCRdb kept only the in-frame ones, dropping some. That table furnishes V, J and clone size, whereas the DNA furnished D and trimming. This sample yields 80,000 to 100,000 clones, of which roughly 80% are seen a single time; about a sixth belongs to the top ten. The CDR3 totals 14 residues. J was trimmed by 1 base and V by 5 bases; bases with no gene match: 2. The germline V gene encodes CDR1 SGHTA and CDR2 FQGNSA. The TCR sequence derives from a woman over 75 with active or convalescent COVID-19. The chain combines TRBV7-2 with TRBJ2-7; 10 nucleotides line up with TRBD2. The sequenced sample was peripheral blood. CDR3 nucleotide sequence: TGTGCCAGCAGCCCAGCGGGAGGGTCCTACGAGCAGTACTTC. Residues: CASSPAGGSYEQYF.